This T cell receptor beta chain came from a study of Graves' ophthalmopathy and Graves' hyperthyroidism. Whole-study findings and limits: Blood also contained most of the expanded thyroid clonotypes above 0.001 frequency. The model predicted ophthalmopathy progression with 70.59% sensitivity and around 72% specificity.

Amplification of the TCR beta CDR3 regions used RNA transcripts (as template). RT-PCR with HTBI primers came first, then second-round multiplex PCR. TCRdb processed the multiplex PCR reads anew with MiXCR; each CDR3 protein has one entry. The sample records a few hundred thousand distinct CDR3 sequences, around 21% being singletons. In this sample, this clonotype turned up a few times. Antigen: not known. The receptor was derived from a woman younger than 30 with stable Graves' hyperthyroidism. The sequenced material came from peripheral blood.

The CDR3 reads CASSGYRDNSPLHF. DNA of the CDR3: TGTGCCAGCAGTGGTTATAGGGATAATTCACCCCTCCACTTT. The rearrangement uses TRBV6-1 and TRBJ1-6, with D uncertain. V dropped 4 bases and J dropped 5 bases, with 9 bases sitting between them. From germline, CDR1 is MNHNS and CDR2 SASEGT. The CDR3 runs 14 residues.